This T cell receptor beta chain was retrieved from a study of PD-L1 blockade in urothelial cancer (dated by TCRdb to between 2016 and 2019). At the level of the whole study: Therapy was started in about 2014 for all patients, and atezolizumab 1,200 mg was administered intravenously every 3 weeks. The study was an exploratory multi-omic analysis of somatic, immune and clinical correlates of response to PD-L1 blockade with atezolizumab in urothelial cancer. Whole exome sequencing and RNA sequencing of pretreatment tumors were performed alongside TCR sequencing in the same patients. Pretreatment tumor samples, along with matched peripheral blood collected serially before and after atezolizumab treatment, underwent TCR sequencing. About 85% of the 29 patients were males with bladder-origin urothelial cancer, and about 60% of the 29 reported a prior smoking history. Progression-free survival longer than 6 months counted as durable clinical benefit, and TCR features were additionally tested against both progression-free and overall survival. Patients had an ECOG performance status of 0 or 1 and had received between 0 and 3 prior chemotherapy regimens. Blood samples gave median yields of around 140,000 T cells and 82,636 unique TCRs, along with a median clonality of 0.080. Pretreatment blood TCR-seq was available for 30 or so patients, at least one posttreatment blood collection was obtained for around 24 patients, and tumor TCR-seq was available for around 24 patients. Blood samples were analyzed at two time points: 3 weeks after treatment start (second dose) and 6 weeks after treatment start. Nine or ten patients reached durable clinical benefit, while 20 patients did not. The study at large found these results: Improved progression-free and overall survival was found to be associated with pretreatment peripheral blood TCR clonality below the median. Because the sample size was small (n ≈ 27) and many exploratory analyses were performed, the results are intended to be hypothesis-generating. Patients with durable benefit showed greater expansion of tumor-associated TCR clones in peripheral blood 3 weeks after starting treatment (n of about 21, p = 0.022).

A note on this clone: What this receptor recognizes is not known. It has no much larger one-base neighbor in the sample; base qualities were not kept.

A total of 25 to 35 patients with locally advanced or metastatic urothelial carcinoma, treated at Memorial Sloan Kettering on a trial protocol, made up the cohort. Peripheral blood mononuclear cells were collected pretreatment and during treatment, at between 1 and 8 total time points per patient. The Qiagen DNeasy Blood extraction kit was used to purify genomic DNA from total PBMCs and tumor samples. PBMCs were collected pretreatment and during treatment and were isolated and stored as previously described. Synthetic TCR analog templates were spiked into each PCR to estimate absolute template abundance from read counts. The immunoSEQ assay used bias-controlled V and J gene primers to amplify TCRbeta CDR3 regions from genomic DNA. Sequencing of rearranged TCRbeta segments was performed at approximately 20X coverage. The original methods were these. Sequencing errors were corrected by clustering, and CDR3s were annotated against IMGT so that V, D and J genes could be assigned. Downstream analyses used only productive TCRbeta rearrangements and left out out-of-frame or stop-codon sequences. To compute clonality, Shannon entropy was normalized by the log of the number of unique productive sequences and then subtracted from one. Clones differing between time points or between blood and tumor were identified by Fisher's exact test with Benjamini-Hochberg correction at adjusted p below 0.01. Held by TCRdb, this immuneACCESS table contains in-frame sequences only and omits some clones. Under half of the omission traces to an unresolved V gene where checked; the cause of the rest is unknown. That table is the source of V, J and clone size, and D and trimming were worked out from the DNA. A total of 53,000 or so clones appear in this sample, approximately 86% of them only once. The top ten hold roughly 17% of the sample.

The sample here was PBMCs, taken around atezolizumab (anti-PD-L1) treatment. The origin of this receptor is a man aged 60 to 75 with urothelial cancer.

For the CDR3, the sequence is CASSVGHSGNTIYF. The nucleotide sequence is given as TGTGCCAGCAGCGTAGGACACTCTGGAAACACCATATATTTT. This sequence uses TRBV9 and TRBJ1-3; too little of a D gene remains to name it. The trim is 0 bases for V and 0 bases for J, with a gap of 4 bases between the germline ends. Taken from cysteine to phenylalanine, the CDR3 has 14 residues. Solely the CDR3 DNA is kept, with 42 bases framed from the first base. Sequences SGDLS (CDR1) and YYNGEE (CDR2) are obtained from the germline V gene.